This T cell receptor (beta chain) originates from a study of a mutant IDH1 vaccine in newly diagnosed glioma. Overall study context: Vaccination began 4-6 weeks post radiotherapy alone, or with temozolomide cycles. Every participant had undergone radiotherapy, temozolomide, or both before, and most underwent both. Study results and limitations: Roughly 92% of patients showed vaccine-induced immune responses across multiple MHC alleles.

Time point described: week 35, safety follow-up. Topical imiquimod was applied with each vaccine dose, which held 300 ug of mutant IDH1 20-mer peptide. To note about this clone: Its specificity is unknown.

TCRdb keeps only in-frame clones here, not all; method: immunoSEQ multiplex PCR. The sample lists 43,000 or so clones, almost 95% occurring once. Germline V gene data show CDR1 as SGHDT and CDR2 as YYEEEE. Trimming at V came to 9 bases and at J to 4 bases, leaving 7 bases not matched to a gene. The CDR3 runs to 13 residues. The receptor was isolated from a man in his fifties or sixties with glioma. The V call is TRBV5-6, the J call TRBJ2-5; TRBD1 agrees at 9 bases. The input for sequencing was PBMCs, taken from a glioma patient whose treatment included an IDH1 peptide vaccine. DNA of the CDR3: TGTGCCACCAAACAGGGGGCAGGAGAGACCCAGTACTTC. This translates into CATKQGAGETQYF.